This passage covers 20 T cell receptor beta chains from one sample sequenced in a study of cytomegalovirus exposure and HLA in healthy donors. PCR amplification relied on 60 Vbeta primers (plus 13 Jbeta primers). Libraries were prepared by immunoSEQ multiplex PCR; TCRdb keeps only in-frame clonotypes and omits some of them. Among about 170,000 clones listed, 80% were seen once. The sequenced material came from PBMCs. These receptors were obtained from a woman aged 45-65 years in good health and CMV-seropositive.

The rearrangement links TRBV9 to TRBJ2-1; D remains ambiguous. V lost 0 bases to trimming and J lost 15 bases, with 4 bases between them. The CDR3 sequence is 9 residues long. Per the germline V gene, CDR1 is SGDLS and CDR2 is YYNGEE. CDR3 amino acids: CASSVASFF. In nucleotides, the CDR3 is TGTGCCAGCAGCGTAGCGTCGTTCTTC. Full variable domain (missing parts from reference TRBV9 and TRBJ2-1): DSGVTQTPKHLITATGQRVTLRCSPRSGDLSVYWYQQSLDQGLQFLIQYYNGEERAKGNILERFSAQQFPDLHSELNLSSLELGDSALYFCASSVASFFGPGTRLTVL.

The chain uses TRBV4-2 and TRBJ1-1; the match to TRBD1 covers 7 bases. The germline CDR1 and CDR2 sequences are LGHNA and YNFKEQ. The J segment lost 3 bases and the V segment lost 6 bases, leaving 4 bases of the junction unmatched. This CDR3 region has 13 residues. Here the CDR3 reads CASSRQGDTEAFF. In nucleotides, the CDR3 is TGTGCCAGCAGTCGACAGGGTGACACTGAAGCTTTCTTT.

The rearrangement uses TRBV30 and TRBJ1-5, with 8 bases that match TRBD1. The CDR3 totals 16 residues. V shed 1 base, J shed 6 bases, and the junction held 11 bases outside the gene matches. CDR1 GTSNPN and CDR2 SVGIG come from the germline V gene (reference sequence). CDR3 protein: CAWSGDRGWGTQPQHF. The DNA for the CDR3 is TGTGCCTGGAGTGGCGACAGGGGCTGGGGCACTCAGCCCCAGCATTTT.

The rearrangement uses TRBV7-3 and TRBJ2-7, with 11 bases lining up with TRBD2. With V trimmed by 5 bases and J by 9 bases, 6 bases remained unmatched. There are 13 residues in the CDR3. Germline V gives CDR1 SGHTA, CDR2 FQGTGA. The CDR3, as DNA: TGTGCCAGCAGCCCGACTAGCGGGACCTGGCAGTACTTC. Amino acids: CASSPTSGTWQYF. The variable domain in full, with the rest retrieved from reference TRBV7-3 and TRBJ2-7, is GAGVSQTPSNKVTEKGKYVELRCDPISGHTALYWYRQSLGQGPEFLIYFQGTGAADDSGLPNDRFFAVRPEGSVSTLKIQRTERGDSAVYLCASSPTSGTWQYFGPGTRLTVT.

This clone was observed a single time. The V call is TRBV6-5, the J call TRBJ1-2; no firm D call. CDR1 is MNHEY and CDR2 is SVGAGI in the germline V gene. The V and J ends lost 2 bases and 1 base respectively, with 5 bases between them. This CDR3 region has 13 residues. The CDR3 sequence: CASSYRSNYGYTF. For the CDR3, the DNA is TGTGCCAGCAGTTACAGGAGTAACTATGGCTACACCTTC.

The V call is TRBV10-3, the J call TRBJ2-7; D might be TRBD2 (6 bases). The ends were cut back, 4 bases at V and 4 bases at J, with 8 bases in the middle. The germline V gene encodes CDR1 ENHRY and CDR2 SYGVKD. The CDR3 consists of 12 residues. The CDR3: CAISVGLYEQYF. The CDR3, as DNA: TGTGCCATCAGTGTGGGACTGTACGAGCAGTACTTC.

The chain combines TRBV9 with TRBJ2-1; TRBD2 agrees at 9 bases. Germline V gene data show CDR1 as SGDLS and CDR2 as YYNGEE. CDR3 length: 15 residues. The ends lost 2 bases at V and 5 bases at J; junction bases unmatched: 5. The CDR3 loop is CASSVLAGWDNEQFF. The CDR3 DNA reads as TGTGCCAGCAGCGTCCTAGCGGGGTGGGACAATGAGCAGTTCTTC.

The table lists this clone with a few counts. The gene calls are TRBV7-6 and TRBJ2-3; 14 bases fit TRBD2. This CDR3 is built from 17 residues. CDR1 is SGHVS, CDR2 FNYEAQ, per germline. With V trimmed by 4 bases and J by 4 bases, 7 bases remained unmatched. The CDR3 is CASSYRLAGGVPDTQYF. CDR3 sequence (DNA): TGTGCCAGCAGCTATCGACTAGCGGGGGGGGTACCAGATACGCAGTATTTT.

The rearrangement uses TRBV7-8 and TRBJ1-6; 7 positions match TRBD1. CDR3 size: 18 residues. Germline CDR1 SGHVS, CDR2 FQNEAQ. With V trimmed by 1 base and J by 7 bases, 13 bases remained unmatched. CDR3 sequence (DNA): TGTGCCAGCAGCTTAGTTGTTAATGCCGACAGGGTAAATTCACCCCTCCACTTT. Its protein product is CASSLVVNADRVNSPLHF.

V usage is TRBV19 and J usage is TRBJ2-3, with a possible D match to TRBD1 (6 bases). The V gene lost 3 bases and the J gene lost 2 bases, with 12 bases spanning the gap. The CDR3 runs to 15 residues. CDR1 and CDR2 from the germline V gene are LNHDA and SQIVND (reference sequence). The CDR3 sequence: CASSIGRGDTDTQYF. CDR3 bases: TGTGCCAGTAGTATTGGCAGGGGCGACACAGATACGCAGTATTTT.

The rearrangement links TRBV2 to TRBJ1-2; the D gene is possibly TRBD1 (5 bases). The CDR3 has 15 residues. V was pared by 0 bases and J by 4 bases, with 12 bases between. Germline assignment: CDR1 SNHLY and CDR2 FYNNEI. This chain's CDR3 is CASSEAEGVSYGYTF. DNA for the CDR3: TGTGCCAGCAGTGAAGCCGAAGGGGTAAGCTATGGCTACACCTTC.

The genes are TRBV5-4 and TRBJ1-2, with 7 positions matching TRBD1. The CDR3 is 15 residues long. CDR1 SGHNT and CDR2 YYREEE come from the germline V gene (reference sequence). V shed 4 bases, J shed 0 bases, and the junction held 6 bases outside the gene matches. The CDR3 DNA reads TGTGCCAGCAGCCCCGGGACAGCGGCTAACTATGGCTACACCTTC. It specifies CASSPGTAANYGYTF.

The chain links TRBV7-3 to TRBJ2-1; 13 nucleotides agree with TRBD2. The CDR3 covers 16 residues. Losses at the gene ends were 3 bases for V and 8 bases for J; bases not matched to a gene: 7. Germline V gene lookup returns CDR1 SGHTA and CDR2 FQGTGA. The CDR3 coding sequence is TGTGCCAGCAGCTTGAAACTAGCGGGGGGGCTCGATGAGCAGTTCTTC. Its protein is CASSLKLAGGLDEQFF.

The gene calls are TRBV5-1 and TRBJ2-2; 8 bases fit TRBD2. V lost 0 bases to trimming and J lost 4 bases; unmatched junction nucleotides: 14. Germline loops: CDR1 SGHRS, CDR2 YFSETQ. The CDR3 has 19 amino acids. DNA for the CDR3: TGCGCCAGCAGCTTGGCCTATGTCTCGGCGGGAGGTCCCACCGGGGAGCTGTTTTTT. It codes for CASSLAYVSAGGPTGELFF.

CDR3 in DNA: TGTGCCAGCAGCCCGGGACAGCCCGGCACAGATACGCAGTATTTT. Translating it yields CASSPGQPGTDTQYF. This chain connects TRBV28 to TRBJ2-3; 7 nucleotides agree with TRBD1. The V segment lost 6 bases and the J segment 1 base; nucleotides outside the gene matches: 7. CDR1 MDHEN and CDR2 SYDVKM come from the germline V gene. This CDR3 is 15 amino acids long.

This chain joins TRBV6-5 and TRBJ1-5; D is perhaps TRBD1 (6 bases). The CDR3 has 15 amino acids. V shed 5 bases and J shed 3 bases, with 14 bases lying between them. Germline V gene data show CDR1 as MNHEY and CDR2 as SVGAGI. This CDR3 is CASSPSRGLNQPQHF. Here the CDR3 DNA reads TGTGCCAGCAGTCCCAGCAGGGGCCTCAATCAGCCCCAGCATTTT.

The chain recombines TRBV6-1 with TRBJ1-1, with D hard to call. Looked up from germline, CDR1 is MNHNS and CDR2 is SASEGT. The CDR3 length is 13 residues. The V and J ends lost 1 base and 9 bases respectively, with 12 bases between them. CDR3 amino acids: CASSEGSWAQAFF. In nucleotides, the CDR3 is TGTGCCAGCAGTGAAGGAAGCTGGGCTCAAGCTTTCTTT.

The V gene is TRBV28, the J gene TRBJ1-1; 7 nucleotides match TRBD1. This CDR3 has 15 residues. Germline CDR1 MDHEN, CDR2 SYDVKM. The V segment lost 8 bases and the J segment 1 base; nucleotides outside the gene matches: 10. The chain's CDR3 is CASSPGGTKNTEAFF. CDR3 coding DNA: TGTGCCAGCTCTCCAGGGGGGACAAAGAACACTGAAGCTTTCTTT.

The chain has TRBV5-1 and TRBJ1-5, with D unclear. The germline V and J ends were trimmed by 0 bases and 6 bases, with 13 bases remaining between them. Germline CDR1 is SGHRS and CDR2 is YFSETQ. This CDR3 is 15 amino acids long. This CDR3 is CASSLEGNRGQPQHF. CDR3 nucleotide sequence: TGCGCCAGCAGCTTGGAAGGTAACCGGGGTCAGCCCCAGCATTTT.

This sequence joins TRBV7-8 and TRBJ1-3; weak D call: TRBD1 (6 bases). CDR3 length equals 18 residues. Trimming cost V 6 bases and J 5 bases, with 26 bases left between them. Germline CDR1 and CDR2: SGHVS and FQNEAQ. In nucleotides, the CDR3 is TGTGCCAGCAGTTCTAATCTCGGGACCGGGACAAGAAGAAACACCATATATTTT. Protein sequence: CASSSNLGTGTRRNTIYF.